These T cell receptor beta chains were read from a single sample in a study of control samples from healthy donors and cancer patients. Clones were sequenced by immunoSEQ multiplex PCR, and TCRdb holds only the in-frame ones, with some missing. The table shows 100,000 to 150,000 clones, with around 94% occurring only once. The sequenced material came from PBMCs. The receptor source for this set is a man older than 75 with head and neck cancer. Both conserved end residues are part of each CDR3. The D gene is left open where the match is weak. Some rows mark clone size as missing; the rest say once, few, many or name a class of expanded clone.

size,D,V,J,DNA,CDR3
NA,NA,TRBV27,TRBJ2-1,TGTGCCAGCACATCCCGAGGGGGAAGCTCCTACAATGAGCAGTTCTTC,CASTSRGGSSYNEQFF
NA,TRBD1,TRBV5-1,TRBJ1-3,TGCGCCAGCAGCAAGGGACAGCCCTCTGGAAACACCATATATTTT,CASSKGQPSGNTIYF
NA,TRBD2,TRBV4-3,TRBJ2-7,TGCGCCAGCAGCCAAGAGGGCCCTAGCGGGATCTCCTACGAGCAGTACTTC,CASSQEGPSGISYEQYF
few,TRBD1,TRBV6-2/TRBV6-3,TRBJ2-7,TGTGCCAGCAGTCCGCACCGGACAGGGGCGTACGAGCAGTACTTC,CASSPHRTGAYEQYF
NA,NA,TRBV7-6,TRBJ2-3,TGTGCCAGCAGCTTAGTGTACACAGATACGCAGTATTTT,CASSLVYTDTQYF
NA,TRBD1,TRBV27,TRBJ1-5,TGTGCCAGCGGACCGGGACAGGGTCGATATAGCAATCAGCCCCAGCATTTT,CASGPGQGRYSNQPQHF
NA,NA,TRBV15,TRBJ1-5,TGTGCCACCCAGTCCGAACAGGGTGGAAATCAGCCCCAGCATTTT,CATQSEQGGNQPQHF
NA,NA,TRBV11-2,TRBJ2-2,TGTGCCAGCAGCTTAGGGGAAGGCGGGGAGCTGTTTTTT,CASSLGEGGELFF
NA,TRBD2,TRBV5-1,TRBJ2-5,TGCGCCAGCAGCCCGGGGACTAGCCAAGAGACCCAGTACTTC,CASSPGTSQETQYF
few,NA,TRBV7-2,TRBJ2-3,TGTGCCAGCAGCTTTCATTTAGCTTTT,CASSFHLAF
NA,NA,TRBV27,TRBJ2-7,TGTGCCAGCAGTTTTGTCGGGGCTGCCTACGAGCAGTACTTC,CASSFVGAAYEQYF
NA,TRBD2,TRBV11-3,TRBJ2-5,TGTGCCAGCAGCTTAGGGGCTAGCGGGGGCCAAGAGACCCAGTACTTC,CASSLGASGGQETQYF
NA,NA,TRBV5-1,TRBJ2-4,TGCGCCAGCAGCCCTAATCTGCTTATAGCCAAAAACATTCAGTACTTC,CASSPNLLIAKNIQYF
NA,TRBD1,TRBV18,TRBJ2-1,TGTGCCAGCTCACCCGGACAGGGGGCGAATCCTCGCTACAATGAGCAGTTCTTC,CASSPGQGANPRYNEQFF
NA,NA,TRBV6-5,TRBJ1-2,TGTGCCAGCAAGTTAGGGATAAAGGCCGGCTATGGCTACACCTTC,CASKLGIKAGYGYTF
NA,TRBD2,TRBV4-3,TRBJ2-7,TGCGCCAGCAGCCCCCTGGGGGTGACTAGCGGGAGGATCGGGCAGTACTTC,CASSPLGVTSGRIGQYF
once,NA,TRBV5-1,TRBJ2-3,TGCGCCAGCAGCTTGACTCGGGGTAGGGGCACAGATACGCAGTATTTT,CASSLTRGRGTDTQYF
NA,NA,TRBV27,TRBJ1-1,TGTGCCAGCAGTTTATCCCCGTCGCGCATGAACACTGAAGCTTTCTTT,CASSLSPSRMNTEAFF
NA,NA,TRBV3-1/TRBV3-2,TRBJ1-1,TGTGCCAGCAGCTGGATGAACACTGAAGCTTTCTTT,CASSWMNTEAFF
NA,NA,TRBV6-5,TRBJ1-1,TGTGCCAGCAGTTACCGGGGGCAGAACACTGAAGCTTTCTTT,CASSYRGQNTEAFF
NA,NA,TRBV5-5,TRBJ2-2,TGTGCCAGCAGCTTGGATTTGTGGAACACCGGGGAGCTGTTTTTT,CASSLDLWNTGELFF
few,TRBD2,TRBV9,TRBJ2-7,TGTGCCAGCAGCGTCATAGCGGGGGGCGAGCAGTACTTC,CASSVIAGGEQYF
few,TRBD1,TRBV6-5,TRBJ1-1,TGTGCCAGCAGACCCAACAGGGGTGAGGCTTTCTTT,CASRPNRGEAFF
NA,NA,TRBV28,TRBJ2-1,TGTGCCAGCAGTAACATACTAGCTTACAATGAGCAGTTCTTC,CASSNILAYNEQFF
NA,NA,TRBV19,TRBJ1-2,TGTGCTATGACGGGGTCCCCACTCTATGGCTACACCTTC,CAMTGSPLYGYTF
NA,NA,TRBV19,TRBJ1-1,TGTGCCAGTAATTCGTGGGGAAACACTGAAGCTTTCTTT,CASNSWGNTEAFF
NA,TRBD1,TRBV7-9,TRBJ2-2,TGTGCCGGACGACAGGGGAACACCGGGGAGCTGTTTTTT,CAGRQGNTGELFF
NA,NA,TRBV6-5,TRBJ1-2,TGTGCCAGCAAGCCCCAGGGACTCTATGGCTACACCTTC,CASKPQGLYGYTF
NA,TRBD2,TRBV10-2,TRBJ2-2,TGCGCCAGCAGTGAGGGGGCGGGAGGAGCTGTTTTT,CASSEGAGGAVF
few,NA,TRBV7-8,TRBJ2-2,TGTGCCAGCAGCTTAGTGCCTACCGGGGAGCTGTTTTTT,CASSLVPTGELFF
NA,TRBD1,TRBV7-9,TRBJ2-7,TGTGCCAGCAGCCCCTGGGGGGGGACAGGGGGTCTTTACGAGCAGTACTTC,CASSPWGGTGGLYEQYF
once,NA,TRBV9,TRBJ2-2,TGTGCCAGCAGCCTTTTTCCGGGGCTTACCGGGGAGCTGTTTTTT,CASSLFPGLTGELFF
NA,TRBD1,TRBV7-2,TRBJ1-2,TGTGCCAGCAGTCGAGGGGACAGGGTGGCTGGCTACACCTTC,CASSRGDRVAGYTF
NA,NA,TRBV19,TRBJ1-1,TGTGCCAGTAGTCCCATGACAGGATCCCATGTCGCTTTCTTT,CASSPMTGSHVAFF
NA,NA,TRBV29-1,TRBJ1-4,TGCAGCGTTGGCGAACAGCCGAGCCTAACTAATGAAAAACTGTTTTTT,CSVGEQPSLTNEKLFF
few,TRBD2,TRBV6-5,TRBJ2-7,TGTGCCAGCAGATCCTCTAGCGGGGGGCCCTACGAGCAGTACTTC,CASRSSSGGPYEQYF
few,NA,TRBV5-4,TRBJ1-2,TGTGCCAGCAGCCTCGACAGCTATGGCTACACCTTC,CASSLDSYGYTF
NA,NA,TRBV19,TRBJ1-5,TGTGCCAGTAAGGGGTATAATCAGCCCCAGCATTTT,CASKGYNQPQHF
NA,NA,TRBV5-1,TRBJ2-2,TGCGCCAGCAGCTCAACCAACACCGGGGAGCTGTTTTTT,CASSSTNTGELFF
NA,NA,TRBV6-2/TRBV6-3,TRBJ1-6,TGTGCCAGCAGTTACTCGGAGGTGGGAGCAGGTTCACCCCTCCACTTT,CASSYSEVGAGSPLHF
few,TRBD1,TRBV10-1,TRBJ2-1,TGCGCCAGCAGTGGAGAGGACAGGGATGAGCAGTTCTTC,CASSGEDRDEQFF
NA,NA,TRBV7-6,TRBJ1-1,TGTGCCAGCAGCCCCGAGACAGTTTTGAACACTGAAGCTTTCTTT,CASSPETVLNTEAFF
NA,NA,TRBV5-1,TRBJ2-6,TGCGCCAGCAGCCCCGGCTCTGGGGCCAACGTCCTGACTTTC,CASSPGSGANVLTF
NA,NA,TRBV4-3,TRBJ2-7,TGCGCCAGCAGCCAAGATAAGGGACGAAACCCGTACGAGCAGTACTTC,CASSQDKGRNPYEQYF
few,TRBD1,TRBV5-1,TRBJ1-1,TGCGCCAGCAGCCAAACAGGGGCCCACACTGAAGCTTTCTTT,CASSQTGAHTEAFF
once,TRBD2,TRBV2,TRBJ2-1,TGTGCCAGCAGTGAGGGACTAGCGGGAGTCCGAAATGAGCAGTTCTTC,CASSEGLAGVRNEQFF
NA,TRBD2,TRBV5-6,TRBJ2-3,TGTGCCAGCAGCTTTCTAGCGGCCCGAGGGGGCACAGATACGCAGTATTTT,CASSFLAARGGTDTQYF
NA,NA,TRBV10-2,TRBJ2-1,TGCGCCAGCAGGGACGAGCCGGCCCGACCACAGTTCTTC,CASRDEPARPQFF
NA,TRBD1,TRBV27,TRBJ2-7,TGTGCCAGCAGTTATGGGACAGGGAGGGACTCCCAGCAGTACTTC,CASSYGTGRDSQQYF